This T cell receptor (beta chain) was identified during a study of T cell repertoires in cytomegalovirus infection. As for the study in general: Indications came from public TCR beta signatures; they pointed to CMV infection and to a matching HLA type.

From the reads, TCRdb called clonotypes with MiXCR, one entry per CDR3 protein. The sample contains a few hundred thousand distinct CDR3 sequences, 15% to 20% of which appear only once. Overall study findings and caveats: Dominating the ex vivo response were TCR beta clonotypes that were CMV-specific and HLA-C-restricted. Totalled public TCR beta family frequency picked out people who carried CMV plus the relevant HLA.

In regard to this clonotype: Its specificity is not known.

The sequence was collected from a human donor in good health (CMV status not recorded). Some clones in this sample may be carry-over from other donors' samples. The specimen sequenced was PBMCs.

The CDR3 DNA sequence: TGCGCCAGCAGCGGGTTTGGCAATGAGCAGTTCTTC. This encodes CASSGFGNEQFF. J is TRBJ2-1 and V is TRBV4-1; D unclear. Germline lookup yields CDR1 MGHRA and CDR2 YSYEKL. The germline V and J ends were trimmed by 5 bases and 6 bases, with 8 bases remaining between them. This CDR3 region has 12 residues.